What follows are 27 T cell receptor beta chains derived from one specimen sequenced in a study of T cells in Graves' hyperthyroidism and ophthalmopathy. Amplification yielded TCR beta CDR3 regions, with RNA transcripts as the source. With the HTBI primer set, the TCR CDR3 went through a first round of RT-PCR. TCRdb independently ran MiXCR on the multiplex PCR reads; one entry per CDR3 protein. The data contain hundreds of thousands of distinct CDR3 sequences, roughly a third of them singletons. The sequenced material came from blood. The origin of the receptors is a middle-aged woman with Graves' hyperthyroidism.

This clonotype was recorded at least ten times. The rearrangement joins TRBV7-9 to TRBJ1-2; a weak D match, TRBD1 (5 bases). CDR1 and CDR2 from the germline V gene are SEHNR and FQNEAQ (reference sequence). This CDR3 is 11 amino acids long. As DNA, the CDR3 is TGTGCAGGGGCAGGCGTTTATGGCTACACCTTC. The encoded protein is CAGAGVYGYTF.

This clonotype was detected ten times or more. The rearrangement uses TRBV7-9 and TRBJ2-1; 9 bases match TRBD2. J gave up 6 bases and V 5 bases, and 8 bases lay outside the gene matches. Germline V gives CDR1 SEHNR, CDR2 FQNEAQ (reference sequence). The CDR3 totals 15 residues. The CDR3 DNA reads as TGTGCCAGCAGCCCGGGCGGGGGGGGCGGCAATGAGCAGTTCTTC. Its protein is CASSPGGGGGNEQFF.

This clonotype was counted many times. The chain uses TRBV7-2 and TRBJ1-2, with unresolved D. This CDR3 has 14 residues. With 5 bases removed from V and 4 bases from J, the gap between germline ends came to 14 bases. Looked up from germline, CDR1 is SGHTA and CDR2 is FQGNSA. The CDR3 reads CASSQTWQSYGYTF. The CDR3 nucleotides read TGTGCCAGCAGCCAGACCTGGCAGAGCTATGGCTACACCTTC.

The chain uses TRBV19 and TRBJ2-7; maybe TRBD2 (5 bases). Per germline, CDR1 LNHDA and CDR2 SQIVND (reference sequence). The CDR3 consists of 15 residues. Deletions cut 1 base from V and 3 bases from J, with 13 bases between. DNA for the CDR3: TGTGCCAGTAGTATAGGAGGCAACGGGATCTACGAGCAGTACTTC. Encoded protein: CASSIGGNGIYEQYF.

This sequence joins TRBV4-3 and TRBJ1-3, with D unclear. Trimming shortened V by 1 base and J by 7 bases, and 11 bases separated the two germline ends. Germline CDR1 is LGHNA and CDR2 is YSLEER. The length of the CDR3 is 14 residues. The CDR3 region is CASSQVRTGNTIYF. The CDR3 DNA follows: TGCGCCAGCAGCCAAGTTCGGACGGGGAACACCATATATTTT.

Regarding this clonotype: This may be a read error, as it is one base from a much larger clone. The rearrangement joins TRBV9 to TRBJ1-3, with D perhaps TRBD1 (5 bases). From germline, CDR1 is SGDLS and CDR2 YYNGEE. V was trimmed by 3 bases and J by 1 base, leaving 8 bases between them. The CDR3 consists of 14 residues. Here the CDR3 DNA reads TGTGCCAGCAGCGCAGCAGGGTCTGGAAACACCATATATTTT. Encoded protein: CASSAAGSGNTIYF.

V gene TRBV5-4 combines with J gene TRBJ2-7; TRBD1 matches at 7 bases. The ends lost 4 bases at V and 3 bases at J; junction bases unmatched: 4. The CDR3 extends over 13 amino acids. Germline CDR1 is SGHNT and CDR2 is YYREEE (reference sequence). As DNA, the CDR3 is TGTGCCAGCAGCGGGGACAGTTACTACGAGCAGTACTTC. Translating gives CASSGDSYYEQYF.

This chain connects TRBV4-3 to TRBJ1-2; maybe TRBD1 (5 bases). The CDR3 contains 15 residues. Per the germline V gene, CDR1 is LGHNA and CDR2 is YSLEER. V dropped 0 bases and J dropped 4 bases, with 12 bases sitting between them. CDR3 region: CASSQDYGDLYGYTF. The CDR3 nucleotides read TGCGCCAGCAGCCAAGATTATGGGGACCTCTATGGCTACACCTTC.

Details on this clonotype: A much larger clone sits a single nucleotide away, making a read error possible. The chain combines TRBV7-9 with TRBJ2-7, with D unresolved. The CDR3 is 11 residues long. V was trimmed by 5 bases and J by 6 bases, leaving 8 bases between them. The germline V gene has CDR1 SEHNR and CDR2 FQNEAQ (reference sequence). CDR3 DNA: TGTGCCAGCAGCAGCTACGGCGAGCAGTACTTC. Protein: CASSSYGEQYF.

A few counts support this clonotype. The chain links TRBV5-1 to TRBJ2-7, with 9 bases lining up with TRBD1. Germline V gives CDR1 SGHRS, CDR2 YFSETQ. This CDR3 region has 14 residues. The V segment lost 6 bases and the J segment 1 base; nucleotides outside the gene matches: 5. The CDR3 loop is CASTSGTGSYEQYF. CDR3 in DNA: TGCGCCAGCACCTCGGGGACAGGGTCCTACGAGCAGTACTTC. The whole variable domain, remainder taken from reference TRBV5-1 and TRBJ2-7, is KAGVTQTPRYLIKTRGQQVTLSCSPISGHRSVSWYQQTPGQGLQFLFEYFSETQRNKGNFPGRFSGRQFSNSRSEMNVSTLELGDSALYLCASTSGTGSYEQYFGPGTRLTVT.

V and J are TRBV20-1 and TRBJ2-5, with a tentative D call TRBD2 (6 bases). This CDR3 has 13 residues. The germline gives CDR1 DFQATT, CDR2 SNEGSKA (reference sequence). V was clipped by 6 bases and J by 1 base, with 12 bases between them. The CDR3 coding sequence is TGCAGTGCCCTCGGGGGTGCCCAAGAGACCCAGTACTTC. It specifies CSALGGAQETQYF.

The chain uses TRBV5-4 and TRBJ2-2; D not certain. V was clipped by 4 bases and J by 1 base, with 11 bases between them. Looked up from germline, CDR1 is SGHNT and CDR2 is YYREEE (reference sequence). This CDR3 is built from 15 residues. CDR3 protein: CASSRTDGNTGELFF. The DNA for the CDR3 is TGTGCCAGCAGCCGGACGGACGGGAACACCGGGGAGCTGTTTTTT.

This chain uses TRBV5-4 with TRBJ1-2, with D perhaps TRBD1 (6 bases). Germline V gene data show CDR1 as SGHNT and CDR2 as YYREEE (reference sequence). The CDR3 has 15 residues. Trimming took off 0 bases at V and 1 base at J, with 10 bases between the two ends. The CDR3 protein is CASSLDRVNNYGYTF. The CDR3 DNA reads as TGTGCCAGCAGCTTGGACAGGGTTAATAACTATGGCTACACCTTC.

This clonotype was detected ten times or more. The chain carries TRBV20-1 and TRBJ1-1, with unresolved D. The CDR3 sequence is 12 residues long. Trimming took 6 bases from V and 1 from J, leaving 9 bases between them. CDR1 and CDR2 from the germline V gene are DFQATT and SNEGSKA (reference sequence). This CDR3 is CSAQTSNTEAFF. CDR3 coding DNA: TGCAGTGCGCAGACCTCGAACACTGAAGCTTTCTTT.

The J gene is TRBJ2-5, the V gene TRBV4-3; D may be TRBD2 (6 bases). The V end was cut by 1 base, the J end by 5 bases, with 17 bases between. The V gene's germline CDR1 is LGHNA and CDR2 YSLEER. This CDR3 region has 16 residues. The CDR3 DNA reads TGCGCCAGCAGCCAAGGGGCGGGGCAGGGTGTCGAGACCCAGTACTTC. The encoded protein is CASSQGAGQGVETQYF.

The chain links TRBV5-4 to TRBJ2-2, with a weak D call TRBD2 (6 bases). The CDR3 is 16 residues long. The V gene's germline CDR1 is SGHNT and CDR2 YYREEE (reference sequence). Trimming left V 4 bases short and J 0 bases short, with 13 bases between. CDR3 in amino acids: CASSRGLPPNTGELFF. The CDR3 DNA is TGTGCCAGCAGCCGAGGACTACCTCCGAACACCGGGGAGCTGTTTTTT. Combining the CDR3 with reference TRBV5-4 and TRBJ2-2 gives the whole variable domain ETGVTQSPTHLIKTRGQQVTLRCSSQSGHNTVSWYQQALGQGPQFIFQYYREEENGRGNFPPRFSGLQFPNYSSELNVNALELDDSALYLCASSRGLPPNTGELFFGEGSRLTVL.

In its sample, this clonotype was seen a few times. This rearrangement joins TRBV3-1 to TRBJ1-2; TRBD1 might be the D (6 bases). Between the trimmed V and J ends, which lost 2 bases and 6 bases, there was a span of 13 bases. The CDR3 loop spans 14 amino acids. The V gene's germline CDR1 is LGHDT and CDR2 YNNKEL (reference sequence). CDR3 sequence (DNA): TGTGCCAGCAGCCAAAGGGCAGGGGCGAATGGCTACACCTTC. Translation: CASSQRAGANGYTF. Combining the CDR3 with reference TRBV3-1 and TRBJ1-2 gives the whole variable domain DTAVSQTPKYLVTQMGNDKSIKCEQNLGHDTMYWYKQDSKKFLKIMFSYNNKELIINETVPNRFSPKSPDKAHLNLHINSLELGDSAVYFCASSQRAGANGYTFGSGTRLTVV.

This clonotype was detected many times. The gene calls are TRBV19 and TRBJ1-1; maybe TRBD1 (5 bases). This CDR3 spans 14 amino acids. Trimming removed 1 base at V and 6 bases at J, with 12 bases between. CDR1 LNHDA and CDR2 SQIVND come from the germline V gene (reference sequence). CDR3 sequence (DNA): TGTGCCAGTAGTATAGCAGGGAGCGACGCTGAAGCTTTCTTT. Protein: CASSIAGSDAEAFF. Using reference TRBV19 and TRBJ1-1 for the parts outside the CDR3, the full variable domain is DGGITQSPKYLFRKEGQNVTLSCEQNLNHDAMYWYRQDPGQGLRLIYYSQIVNDFQKGDIAEGYSVSREKKESFPLTVTSAQKNPTAFYLCASSIAGSDAEAFFGQGTRLTVV.

A word on this clonotype: A junction end diverges from the germline sequence, so it may reflect a read error. The V call is TRBV12-3 or TRBV12-4, the J call TRBJ2-5, with TRBD2 matching 7 bases. The CDR3 sequence is 12 residues long. CDR3: CASSSQDAGVSF. The DNA for the CDR3 is TGTGCCAGCAGTTCCCAGGACGCGGGAGTTTCTTTC.

This clonotype was recorded at least ten times. The chain uses TRBV19 and TRBJ1-5, with 7 bases identical to TRBD1. There are 16 residues in the CDR3. The ends lost 4 bases at V and 0 bases at J; junction bases unmatched: 6. Per germline, CDR1 LNHDA and CDR2 SQIVND (reference sequence). CDR3 residues: CASSTWTGYSNQPQHF. CDR3 bases: TGTGCCAGTAGTACCTGGACAGGATATAGCAATCAGCCCCAGCATTTT.

This clonotype showed up many times. The chain combines TRBV6-6 with TRBJ1-5, with D hard to call. The CDR3 runs to 15 residues. The V and J ends lost 3 bases and 2 bases respectively, with 11 bases between them. CDR1 is MNHNY, CDR2 SVGAGI, per germline (reference sequence). The CDR3 nucleotides are TGTGCCAGCAGTTATCCCAAGGGTGGCAATCAGCCCCAGCATTTT. This translates into CASSYPKGGNQPQHF.

In regard to this clonotype: Given a much more abundant clone one base away, this may be a read error. The rearrangement joins TRBV25-1 to TRBJ1-2; the match to TRBD1 covers 7 bases. This CDR3 contains 14 residues. CDR1 and CDR2 from the germline V gene are MGHDK and SYGVNS. The trim removed 9 bases at V and 7 bases at J, leaving 14 bases unmatched. As DNA, the CDR3 is TGTGCCAGTAGAGCGACAGGGATCGACGCTGGCTACACCTTC. It yields the protein CASRATGIDAGYTF.

The sample holds many counts of this clonotype. V usage is TRBV7-6 and J usage is TRBJ2-5, with a possible D match to TRBD1 (5 bases). V lost 5 bases and J 1 base, leaving 11 bases between the germline ends. Per germline, CDR1 SGHVS and CDR2 FNYEAQ. The length of the CDR3 is 14 residues. CDR3 sequence: CASSPRRAQETQYF. Written as DNA, the CDR3 is TGTGCCAGCAGCCCACGCAGGGCCCAAGAGACCCAGTACTTC. The full variable domain, completed using reference TRBV7-6 and TRBJ2-5, is GAGVSQSPRYKVTKRGQDVALRCDPISGHVSLYWYRQALGQGPEFLTYFNYEAQQDKSGLPNDRFSAERPEGSISTLTIQRTEQRDSAMYRCASSPRRAQETQYFGPGTRLLVL.

Regarding this clonotype: The junction departs from the called germline gene at one end, perhaps through a read error. The chain is built from TRBV12-3 or TRBV12-4 and TRBJ1-1; no firm D call. CDR3 size: 11 residues. The CDR3 DNA reads as TGTGCCAGCAGTCTGTTTACTGGAGCTTTCTTT. It is translated as CASSLFTGAFF.

The chain combines TRBV25-1 with TRBJ1-4; a weak D match, TRBD1 (5 bases). CDR3 length equals 16 residues. Germline V gene lookup returns CDR1 MGHDK and CDR2 SYGVNS. V lost 4 bases, J lost 7 bases, and 19 bases lay in between. The CDR3, as DNA: TGTGCCAGCAGTGCCCCCGTGGGGGGTGCGATTGAAAAACTGTTTTTT. Protein: CASSAPVGGAIEKLFF.

In this sample, this clonotype turned up many times. This chain links TRBV19 with TRBJ2-7, with 9 bases identical to TRBD1. The CDR3 extends over 13 amino acids. V dropped 4 bases and J dropped 4; count of bases not matched to a gene: 2. The germline V gene encodes CDR1 LNHDA and CDR2 SQIVND (reference sequence). CDR3 bases: TGTGCCAGTAGTACCGGGACAGGGTACGAGCAGTACTTC. As protein: CASSTGTGYEQYF.

The chain has TRBV7-2 and TRBJ2-1; perhaps D is TRBD1 or TRBD2 (5 bases each). Trimming left V 0 bases short and J 2 bases short, with 14 bases between. The CDR3 spans 17 residues. Germline V gives CDR1 SGHTA, CDR2 FQGNSA. CDR3 coding DNA: TGTGCCAGCAGCTTAGCATCCGGGACCAACCCCTACAATGAGCAGTTCTTC. Translation gives CASSLASGTNPYNEQFF.